The present T cell receptor beta chain was sequenced within a study of cytomegalovirus exposure and HLA in healthy donors. Study-level results: With later analysis, a missense DCLRE1C variant became linked to TCR beta V- and J-gene trimming. Reportedly, diagnosis of cytomegalovirus status by the classifier showed high specificity and sensitivity. Researchers had no immune exposure information except CMV serostatus available.

Amplification used 60 Vbeta primers and 13 Jbeta primers. The data were produced by immunoSEQ multiplex PCR, yet TCRdb's version contains in-frame clones alone and is incomplete. The top ten hold approximately 1.2% of the sample, which has about 180,000 clones, approximately 82% seen once. This CDR3 region has 14 residues. Germline assignment: CDR1 LNHDA and CDR2 SQIVND (reference sequence). Deletions cut 4 bases from V and 7 bases from J, with 13 bases between. Of note for this clone: Its cognate antigen is unknown.

Sequencing was carried out using PBMCs. V gene TRBV19 combines with J gene TRBJ1-4; unclear D gene. The clonotype comes from a girl aged 2 to 9 in good health and CMV-seropositive. The CDR3 DNA follows: TGTGCCAGTAGTAGTAGCTCCATGGCTGAAAAACTGTTTTTT. Its protein product is CASSSSSMAEKLFF.